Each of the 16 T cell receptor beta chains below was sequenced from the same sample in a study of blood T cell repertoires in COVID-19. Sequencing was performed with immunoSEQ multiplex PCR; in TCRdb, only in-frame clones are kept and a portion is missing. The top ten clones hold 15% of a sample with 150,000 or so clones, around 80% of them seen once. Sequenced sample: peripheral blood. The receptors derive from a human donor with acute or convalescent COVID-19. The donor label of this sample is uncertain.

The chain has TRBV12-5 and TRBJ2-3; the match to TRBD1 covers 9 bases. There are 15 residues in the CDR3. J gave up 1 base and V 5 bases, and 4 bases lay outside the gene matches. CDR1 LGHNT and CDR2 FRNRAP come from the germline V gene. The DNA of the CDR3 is TGTGCTAGTGGTCCCTGGGACAGGGGCACAGATACGCAGTATTTT. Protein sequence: CASGPWDRGTDTQYF.

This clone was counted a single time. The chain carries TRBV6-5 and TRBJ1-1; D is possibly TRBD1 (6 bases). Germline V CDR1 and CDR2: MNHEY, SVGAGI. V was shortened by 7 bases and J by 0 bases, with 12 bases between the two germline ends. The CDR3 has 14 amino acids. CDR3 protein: CASKVTGMNTEAFF. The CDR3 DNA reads TGTGCCAGCAAGGTTACAGGGATGAACACTGAAGCTTTCTTT.

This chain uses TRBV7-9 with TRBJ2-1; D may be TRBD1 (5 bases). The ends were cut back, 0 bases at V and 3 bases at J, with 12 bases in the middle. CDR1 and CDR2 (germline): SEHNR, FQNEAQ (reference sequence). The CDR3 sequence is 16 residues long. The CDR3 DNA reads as TGTGCCAGCAGCTTAGCGCGGTCTGACAGCTACAATGAGCAGTTCTTC. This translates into CASSLARSDSYNEQFF.

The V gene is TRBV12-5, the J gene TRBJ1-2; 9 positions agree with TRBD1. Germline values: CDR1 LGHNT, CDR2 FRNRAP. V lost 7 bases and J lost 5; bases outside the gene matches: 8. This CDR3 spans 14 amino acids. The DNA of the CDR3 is TGTGCTAGTGCCCCGAGGGGGACAGGGTATGGCTACACCTTC. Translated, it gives CASAPRGTGYGYTF.

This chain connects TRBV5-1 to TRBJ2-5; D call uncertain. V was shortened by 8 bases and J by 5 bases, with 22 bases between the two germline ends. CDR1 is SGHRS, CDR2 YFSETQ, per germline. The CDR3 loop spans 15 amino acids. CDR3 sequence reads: CASHPRLRVGETQYF. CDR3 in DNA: TGCGCCAGTCATCCCCGGTTACGGGTTGGGGAGACCCAGTACTTC.

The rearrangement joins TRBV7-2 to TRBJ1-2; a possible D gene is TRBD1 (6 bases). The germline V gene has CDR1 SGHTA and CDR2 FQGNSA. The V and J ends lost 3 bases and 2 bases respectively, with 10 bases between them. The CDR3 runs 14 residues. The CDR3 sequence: CASSFGGANYGYTF. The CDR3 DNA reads TGTGCCAGCAGCTTCGGGGGGGCAAACTATGGCTACACCTTC. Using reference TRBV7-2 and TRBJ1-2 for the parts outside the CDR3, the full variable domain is GAGVSQSPSNKVTEKGKDVELRCDPISGHTALYWYRQSLGQGLEFLIYFQGNSAPDKSGLPSDRFSAERTGGSVSTLTIQRTQQEDSAVYLCASSFGGANYGYTFGSGTRLTVV.

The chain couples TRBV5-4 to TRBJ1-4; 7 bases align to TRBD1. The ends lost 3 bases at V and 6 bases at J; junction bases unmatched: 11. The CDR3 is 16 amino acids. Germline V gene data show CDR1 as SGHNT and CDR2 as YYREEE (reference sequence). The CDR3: CASSSEDRPGDEKLFF. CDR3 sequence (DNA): TGTGCCAGCAGCTCAGAGGACAGGCCGGGGGATGAAAAACTGTTTTTT.

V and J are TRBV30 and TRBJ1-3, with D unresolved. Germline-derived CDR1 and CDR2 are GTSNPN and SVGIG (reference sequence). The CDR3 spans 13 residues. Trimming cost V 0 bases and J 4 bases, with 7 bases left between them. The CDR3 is CAWSVQSGNTIYF. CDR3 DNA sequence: TGTGCCTGGAGTGTACAGTCCGGAAACACCATATATTTT. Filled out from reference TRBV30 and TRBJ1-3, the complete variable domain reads SQTIHQWPATLVQPVGSPLSLECTVEGTSNPNLYWYRQAAGRGLQLLFYSVGIGQISSEVPQNLSASRPQDRQFILSSKKLLLSDSGFYLCAWSVQSGNTIYFGEGSWLTVV.

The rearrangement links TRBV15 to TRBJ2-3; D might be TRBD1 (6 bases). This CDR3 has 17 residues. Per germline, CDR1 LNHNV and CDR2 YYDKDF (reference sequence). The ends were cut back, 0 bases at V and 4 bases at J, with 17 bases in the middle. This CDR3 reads CATSRDQHRDVPDTQYF. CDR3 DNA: TGTGCCACCAGCAGAGATCAGCACAGGGATGTCCCAGATACGCAGTATTTT.

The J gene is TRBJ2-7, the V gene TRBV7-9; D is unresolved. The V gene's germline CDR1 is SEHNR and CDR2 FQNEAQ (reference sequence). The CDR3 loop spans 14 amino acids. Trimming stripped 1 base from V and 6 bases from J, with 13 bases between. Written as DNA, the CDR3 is TGTGCCAGCAGCTTAGGGTACTCCCAAAGCGAGCAGTACTTC. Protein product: CASSLGYSQSEQYF.

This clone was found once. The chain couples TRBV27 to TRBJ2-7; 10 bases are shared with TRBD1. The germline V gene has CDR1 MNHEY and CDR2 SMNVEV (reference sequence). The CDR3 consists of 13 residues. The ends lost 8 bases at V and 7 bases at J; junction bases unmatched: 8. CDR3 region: CASGRQGAREQYF. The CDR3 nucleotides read TGTGCCAGCGGTAGACAGGGGGCGCGGGAGCAGTACTTC.

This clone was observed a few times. The CDR3 region is CASSYSGRLNSPLHF. CDR3 coding DNA: TGTGCCAGCAGTTACTCGGGGAGACTCAATTCACCCCTCCACTTT. The chain uses TRBV6-5 and TRBJ1-6; no clear D. Germline CDR1 MNHEY, CDR2 SVGAGI. V shed 0 bases and J shed 7 bases, with 10 bases lying between them. This CDR3 is built from 15 residues.

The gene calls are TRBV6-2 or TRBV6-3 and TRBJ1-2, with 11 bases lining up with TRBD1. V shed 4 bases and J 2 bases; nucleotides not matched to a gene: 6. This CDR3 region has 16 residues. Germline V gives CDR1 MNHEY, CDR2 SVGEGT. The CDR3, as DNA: TGTGCCAGCAGTTCGTACGGGACAGGGGGAAACTATGGCTACACCTTC. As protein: CASSSYGTGGNYGYTF.

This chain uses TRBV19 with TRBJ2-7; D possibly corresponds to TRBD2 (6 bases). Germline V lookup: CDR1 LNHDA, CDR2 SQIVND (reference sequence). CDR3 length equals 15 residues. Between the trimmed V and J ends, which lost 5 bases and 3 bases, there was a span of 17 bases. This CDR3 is CASSPGSRADYEQYF. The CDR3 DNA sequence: TGTGCCAGTAGTCCCGGGAGTCGGGCGGACTACGAGCAGTACTTC.

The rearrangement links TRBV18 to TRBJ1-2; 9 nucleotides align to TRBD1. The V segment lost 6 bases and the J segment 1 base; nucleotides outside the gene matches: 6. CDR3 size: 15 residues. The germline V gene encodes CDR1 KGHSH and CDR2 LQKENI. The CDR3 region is CASSPGQGINYGYTF. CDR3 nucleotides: TGTGCCAGCTCCCCGGGACAGGGCATTAACTATGGCTACACCTTC.

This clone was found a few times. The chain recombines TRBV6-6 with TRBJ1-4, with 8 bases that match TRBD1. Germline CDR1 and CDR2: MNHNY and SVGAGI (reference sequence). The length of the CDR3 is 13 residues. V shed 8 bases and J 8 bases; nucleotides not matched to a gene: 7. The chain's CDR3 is CASGWTGREKLFF. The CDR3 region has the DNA TGTGCCAGCGGTTGGACAGGGCGAGAAAAACTGTTTTTT.